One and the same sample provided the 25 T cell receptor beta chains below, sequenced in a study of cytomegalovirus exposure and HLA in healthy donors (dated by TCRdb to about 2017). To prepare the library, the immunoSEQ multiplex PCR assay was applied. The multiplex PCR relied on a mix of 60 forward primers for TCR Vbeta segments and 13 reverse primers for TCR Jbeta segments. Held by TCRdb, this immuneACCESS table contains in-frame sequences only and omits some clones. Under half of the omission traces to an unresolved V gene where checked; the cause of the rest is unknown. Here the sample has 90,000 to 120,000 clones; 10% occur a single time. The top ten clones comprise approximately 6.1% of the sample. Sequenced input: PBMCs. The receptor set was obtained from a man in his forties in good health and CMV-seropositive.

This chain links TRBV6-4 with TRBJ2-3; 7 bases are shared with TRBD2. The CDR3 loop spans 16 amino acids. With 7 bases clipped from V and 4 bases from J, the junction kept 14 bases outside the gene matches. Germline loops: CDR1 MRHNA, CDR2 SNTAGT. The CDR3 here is CASTLLLAGVSDTQYF. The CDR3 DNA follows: TGTGCCAGCACCTTACTTCTGGCGGGAGTCTCAGATACGCAGTATTTT.

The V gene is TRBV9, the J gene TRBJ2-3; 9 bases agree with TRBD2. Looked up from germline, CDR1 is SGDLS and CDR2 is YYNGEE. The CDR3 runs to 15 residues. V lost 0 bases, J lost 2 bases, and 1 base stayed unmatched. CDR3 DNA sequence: TGTGCCAGCAGCGTAGCTAGCGGGATCACAGATACGCAGTATTTT. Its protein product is CASSVASGITDTQYF.

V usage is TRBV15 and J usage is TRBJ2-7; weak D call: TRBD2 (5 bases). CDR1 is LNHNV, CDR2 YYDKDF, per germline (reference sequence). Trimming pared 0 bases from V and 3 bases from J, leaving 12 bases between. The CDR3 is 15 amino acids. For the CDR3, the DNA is TGTGCCACCAGCAGAGACCGGAAACTAGTCTACGAGCAGTACTTC. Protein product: CATSRDRKLVYEQYF.

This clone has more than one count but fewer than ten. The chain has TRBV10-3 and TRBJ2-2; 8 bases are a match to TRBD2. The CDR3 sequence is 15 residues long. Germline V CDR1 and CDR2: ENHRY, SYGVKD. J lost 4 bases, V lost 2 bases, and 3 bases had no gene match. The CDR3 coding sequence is TGTGCCATCAGTGAGGGCCGGGAGGGCACCGGGGAGCTGTTTTTT. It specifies CAISEGREGTGELFF.

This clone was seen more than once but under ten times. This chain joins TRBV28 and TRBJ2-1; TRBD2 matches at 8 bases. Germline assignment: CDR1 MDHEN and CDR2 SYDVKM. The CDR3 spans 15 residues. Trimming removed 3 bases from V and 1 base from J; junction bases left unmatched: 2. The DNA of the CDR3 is TGTGCCAGCAGTTTCGGGACTAGTTCCTACAATGAGCAGTTCTTC. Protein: CASSFGTSSYNEQFF.

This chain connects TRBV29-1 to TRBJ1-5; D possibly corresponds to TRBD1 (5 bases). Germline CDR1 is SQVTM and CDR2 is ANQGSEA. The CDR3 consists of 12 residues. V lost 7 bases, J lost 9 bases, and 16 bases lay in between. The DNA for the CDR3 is TGCAGCGCCTCGGACACCGGCGGGCCCCAGCATTTT. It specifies CSASDTGGPQHF. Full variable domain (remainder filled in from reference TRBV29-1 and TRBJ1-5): SAVISQKPSRDICQRGTSLTIQCQVDSQVTMMFWYRQQPGQSLTLIATANQGSEATYESGFVIDKFPISRPNLTFSTLTVSNMSPEDSSIYLCSASDTGGPQHFGDGTRLSIL.

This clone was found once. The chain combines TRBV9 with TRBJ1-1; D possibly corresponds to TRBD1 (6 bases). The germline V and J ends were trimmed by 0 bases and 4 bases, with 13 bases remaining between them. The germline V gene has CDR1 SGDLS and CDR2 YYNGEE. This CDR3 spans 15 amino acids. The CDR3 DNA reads TGTGCCAGCAGCGTAGACAGGGCCGTCGGCACTGAAGCTTTCTTT. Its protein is CASSVDRAVGTEAFF.

This CDR3 reads CSATGGEKLFF. The CDR3 DNA reads as TGCAGTGCCACAGGGGGTGAAAAACTGTTTTTT. This sequence joins TRBV20-1 and TRBJ1-4, with TRBD1 matching over 8 bases. In germline, CDR1 is DFQATT, CDR2 SNEGSKA (reference sequence). Trimming at V came to 6 bases and at J to 7 bases, leaving 1 base not matched to a gene. This CDR3 is built from 11 residues.

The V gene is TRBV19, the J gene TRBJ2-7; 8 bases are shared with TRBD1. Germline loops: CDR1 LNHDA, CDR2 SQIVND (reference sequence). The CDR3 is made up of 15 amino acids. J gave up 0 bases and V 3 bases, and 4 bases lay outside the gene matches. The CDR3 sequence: CASSIDTGGSYEQYF. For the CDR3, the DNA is TGTGCCAGTAGTATTGACACAGGGGGCTCCTACGAGCAGTACTTC. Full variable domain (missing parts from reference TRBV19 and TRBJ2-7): DGGITQSPKYLFRKEGQNVTLSCEQNLNHDAMYWYRQDPGQGLRLIYYSQIVNDFQKGDIAEGYSVSREKKESFPLTVTSAQKNPTAFYLCASSIDTGGSYEQYFGPGTRLTVT.

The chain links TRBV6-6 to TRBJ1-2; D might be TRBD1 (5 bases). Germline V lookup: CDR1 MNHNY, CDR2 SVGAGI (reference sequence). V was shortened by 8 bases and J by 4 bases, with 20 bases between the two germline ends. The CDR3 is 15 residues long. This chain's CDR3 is CASGQGGWDGYGYTF. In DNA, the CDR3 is TGTGCCAGCGGCCAGGGAGGTTGGGACGGCTATGGCTACACCTTC.

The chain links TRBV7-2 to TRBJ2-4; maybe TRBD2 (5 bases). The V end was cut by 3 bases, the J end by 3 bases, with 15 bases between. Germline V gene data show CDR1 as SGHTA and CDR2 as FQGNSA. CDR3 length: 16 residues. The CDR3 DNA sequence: TGTGCCAGCAGCTTTGTTAGACTACCGGACAAAAACATTCAGTACTTC. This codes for CASSFVRLPDKNIQYF.

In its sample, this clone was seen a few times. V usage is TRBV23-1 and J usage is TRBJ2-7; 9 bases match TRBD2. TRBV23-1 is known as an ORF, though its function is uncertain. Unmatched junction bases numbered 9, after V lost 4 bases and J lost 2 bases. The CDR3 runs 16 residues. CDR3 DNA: TGCGCCAGCAGTCTTCTAGCGGGAATGGGTGCCTACGAGCAGTACTTC. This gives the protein CASSLLAGMGAYEQYF.

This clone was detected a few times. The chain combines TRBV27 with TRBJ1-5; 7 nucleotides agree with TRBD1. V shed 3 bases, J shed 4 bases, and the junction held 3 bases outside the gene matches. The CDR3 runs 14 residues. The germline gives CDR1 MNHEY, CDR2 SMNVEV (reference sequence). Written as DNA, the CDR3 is TGTGCCAGCAGTTTCAAGGGGGCGAATCAGCCCCAGCATTTT. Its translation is CASSFKGANQPQHF.

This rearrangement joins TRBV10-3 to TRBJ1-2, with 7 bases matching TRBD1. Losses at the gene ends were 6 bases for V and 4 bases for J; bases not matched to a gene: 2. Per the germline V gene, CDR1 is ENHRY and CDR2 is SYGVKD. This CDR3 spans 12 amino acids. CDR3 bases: TGTGCCATCAGCCGGGACAGCTATGGCTACACCTTC. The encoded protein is CAISRDSYGYTF.

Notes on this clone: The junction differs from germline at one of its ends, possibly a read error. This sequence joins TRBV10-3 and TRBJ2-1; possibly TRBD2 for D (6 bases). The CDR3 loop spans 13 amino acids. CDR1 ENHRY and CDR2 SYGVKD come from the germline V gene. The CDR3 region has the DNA TGTGCCTCCTGGGATGCGGGGTCCAATGGGCAGTTCTTC. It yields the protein CASWDAGSNGQFF.

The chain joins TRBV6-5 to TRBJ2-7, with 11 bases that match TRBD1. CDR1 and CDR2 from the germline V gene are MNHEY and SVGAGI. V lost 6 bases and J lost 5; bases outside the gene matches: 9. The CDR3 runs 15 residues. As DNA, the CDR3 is TGTGCCAGCAGCCGAGGACAGGGGGCCATCGACGAGCAGTACTTC. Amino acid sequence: CASSRGQGAIDEQYF.

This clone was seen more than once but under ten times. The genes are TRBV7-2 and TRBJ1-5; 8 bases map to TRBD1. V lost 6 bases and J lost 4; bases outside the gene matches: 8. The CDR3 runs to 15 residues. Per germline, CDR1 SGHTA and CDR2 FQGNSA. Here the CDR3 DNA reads TGTGCCAGCAGTTATGCAGGGGGCCCTAATCAGCCCCAGCATTTT. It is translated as CASSYAGGPNQPQHF.

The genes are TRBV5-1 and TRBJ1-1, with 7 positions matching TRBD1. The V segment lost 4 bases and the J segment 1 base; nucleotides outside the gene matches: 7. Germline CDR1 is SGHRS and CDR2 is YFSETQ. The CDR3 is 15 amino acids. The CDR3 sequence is CASSRRDSGNTEAFF. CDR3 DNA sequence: TGCGCCAGCAGCCGCCGGGACAGTGGGAACACTGAAGCTTTCTTT.

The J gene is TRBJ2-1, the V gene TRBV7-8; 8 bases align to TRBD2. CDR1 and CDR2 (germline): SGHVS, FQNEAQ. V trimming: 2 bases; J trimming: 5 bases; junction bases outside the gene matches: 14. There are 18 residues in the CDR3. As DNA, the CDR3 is TGTGCCAGCAGCTTAACCCCCATGACGGGAGGGAGGAACAATGAGCAGTTCTTC. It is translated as CASSLTPMTGGRNNEQFF.

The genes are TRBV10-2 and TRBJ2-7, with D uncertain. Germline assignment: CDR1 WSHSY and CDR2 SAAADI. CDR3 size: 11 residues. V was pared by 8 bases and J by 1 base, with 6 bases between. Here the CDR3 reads CASGESYEQYF. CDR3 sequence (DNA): TGCGCCAGCGGAGAATCCTACGAGCAGTACTTC.

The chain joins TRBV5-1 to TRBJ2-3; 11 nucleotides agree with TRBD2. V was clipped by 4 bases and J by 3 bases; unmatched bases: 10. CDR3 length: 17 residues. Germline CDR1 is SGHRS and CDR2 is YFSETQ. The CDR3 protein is CASSRILAGVGTDTQYF. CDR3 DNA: TGCGCCAGCAGCCGTATACTAGCGGGAGTGGGGACAGATACGCAGTATTTT. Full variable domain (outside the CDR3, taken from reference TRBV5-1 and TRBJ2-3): KAGVTQTPRYLIKTRGQQVTLSCSPISGHRSVSWYQQTPGQGLQFLFEYFSETQRNKGNFPGRFSGRQFSNSRSEMNVSTLELGDSALYLCASSRILAGVGTDTQYFGPGTRLTVL.

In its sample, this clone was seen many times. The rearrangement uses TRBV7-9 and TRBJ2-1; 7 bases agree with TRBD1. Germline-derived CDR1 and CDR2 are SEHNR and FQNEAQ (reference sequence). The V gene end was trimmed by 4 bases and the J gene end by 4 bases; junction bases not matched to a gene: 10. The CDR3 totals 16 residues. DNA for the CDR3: TGTGCCAGCAGCTCCACTCGGGACAGAGTATACAATGAGCAGTTCTTC. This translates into CASSSTRDRVYNEQFF.

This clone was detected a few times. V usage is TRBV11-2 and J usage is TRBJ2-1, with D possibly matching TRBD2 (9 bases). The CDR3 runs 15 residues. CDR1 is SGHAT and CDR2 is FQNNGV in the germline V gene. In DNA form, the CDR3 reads TGTGCAACCCTAGCGGGAATCAGGGGGCGGTATGAGCAGTTCTTC. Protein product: CATLAGIRGRYEQFF.

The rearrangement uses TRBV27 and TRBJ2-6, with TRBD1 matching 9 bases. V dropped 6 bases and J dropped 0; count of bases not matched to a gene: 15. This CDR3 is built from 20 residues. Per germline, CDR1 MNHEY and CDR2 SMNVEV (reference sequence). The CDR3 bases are TGTGCCAGCAGCTCTCATTCATCCGGGACAGGGAGCTCTGGGGCCAACGTCCTGACTTTC. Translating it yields CASSSHSSGTGSSGANVLTF.

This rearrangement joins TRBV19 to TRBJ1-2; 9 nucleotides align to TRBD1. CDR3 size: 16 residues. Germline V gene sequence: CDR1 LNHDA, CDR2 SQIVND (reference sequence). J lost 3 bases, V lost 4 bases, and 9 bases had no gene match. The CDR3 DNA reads TGTGCCAGTAGTACGTCGCGGGGACAGGGCTACTATGGCTACACCTTC. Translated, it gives CASSTSRGQGYYGYTF.